This TCR beta chain was sequenced for a study of shared clonotypes between healthy human individuals. Whole-study context: Researchers assigned three CD4 naive, three CD4 memory, two CD8 naive and one CD8 memory plate to each donor. Study-level results: Sharing across a handful of donors was seen in 4.5% to 6.5% of naive CD4 clonotypes.

Produced via immunoSEQ multiplex PCR; TCRdb's table is partial and in-frame only. The table shows some 2.4 million clones, with 93% occurring only once. Notes on this clone: Antigen specificity is unknown.

This CDR3 is built from 14 residues. The germline CDR1 and CDR2 sequences are MDHEN and SYDVKM. The V segment lost 2 bases and the J segment 7 bases; nucleotides outside the gene matches: 8. This TCR was sampled from a man aged 18-30 years in good health. Some clones in this sample may be carry-over from other donors' samples. The chain joins TRBV28 to TRBJ2-7; 7 bases match TRBD2. The material sequenced was naive CD4+ T cells from PBMCs. Regarding subset: CD45RA+ positively selected. CDR3 DNA sequence: TGTGCCAGCAGTTTAGGCGGGAGTCGCGGGGAGCAGTACTTC. Amino acid sequence: CASSLGGSRGEQYF.